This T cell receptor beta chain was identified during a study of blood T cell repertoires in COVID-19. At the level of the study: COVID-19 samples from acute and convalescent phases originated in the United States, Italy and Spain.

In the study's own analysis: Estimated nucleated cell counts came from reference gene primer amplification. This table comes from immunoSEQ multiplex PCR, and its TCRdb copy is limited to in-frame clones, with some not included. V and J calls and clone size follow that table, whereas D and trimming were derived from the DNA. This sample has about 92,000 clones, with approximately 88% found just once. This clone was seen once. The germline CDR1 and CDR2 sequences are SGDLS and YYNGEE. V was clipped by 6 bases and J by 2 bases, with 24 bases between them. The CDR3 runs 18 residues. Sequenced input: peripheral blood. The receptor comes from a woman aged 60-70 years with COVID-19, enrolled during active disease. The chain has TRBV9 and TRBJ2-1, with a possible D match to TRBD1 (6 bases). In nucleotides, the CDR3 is TGTGCCAGCACCGAACGGGACAACAGCTTTAAACCCTACAATGAGCAGTTCTTC. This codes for CASTERDNSFKPYNEQFF.